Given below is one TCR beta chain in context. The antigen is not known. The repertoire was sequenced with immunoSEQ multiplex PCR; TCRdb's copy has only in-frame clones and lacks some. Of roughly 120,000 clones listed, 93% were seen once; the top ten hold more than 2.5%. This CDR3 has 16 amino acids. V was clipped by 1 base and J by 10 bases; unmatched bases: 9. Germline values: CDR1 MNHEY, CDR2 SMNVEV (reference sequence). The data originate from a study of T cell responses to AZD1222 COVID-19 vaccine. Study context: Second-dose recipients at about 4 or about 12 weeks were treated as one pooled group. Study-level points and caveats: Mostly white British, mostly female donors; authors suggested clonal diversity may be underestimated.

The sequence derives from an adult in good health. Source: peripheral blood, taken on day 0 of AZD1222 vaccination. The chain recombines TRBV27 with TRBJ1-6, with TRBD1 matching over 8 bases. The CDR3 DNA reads TGTGCCAGCAGTTTATTAGTAGGGACAGGAGAGTCACCCCTCCACTTT. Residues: CASSLLVGTGESPLHF.